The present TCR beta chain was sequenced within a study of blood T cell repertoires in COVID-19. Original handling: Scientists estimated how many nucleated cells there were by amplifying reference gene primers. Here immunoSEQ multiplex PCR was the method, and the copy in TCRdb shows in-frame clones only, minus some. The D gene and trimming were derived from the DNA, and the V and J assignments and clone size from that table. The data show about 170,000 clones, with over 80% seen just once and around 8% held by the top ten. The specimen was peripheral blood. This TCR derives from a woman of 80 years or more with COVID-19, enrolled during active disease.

CDR3 DNA: TGTGCCAGCAGTTTAGGCAGGGGGCCAAATCAGCCCCAGCATTTT. Its protein product is CASSLGRGPNQPQHF. V usage is TRBV27 and J usage is TRBJ1-5, with 8 bases matching TRBD1. This CDR3 spans 15 amino acids. Trimming at V came to 2 bases and at J to 4 bases, leaving 4 bases not matched to a gene. Germline assignment: CDR1 MNHEY and CDR2 SMNVEV (reference sequence).